The 20 T cell receptor beta chains in this list originate from one sample, sequenced in a study of TIL therapy for anti-PD-1-resistant metastatic lung cancer. As for time point: pre-treatment sample, taken before nivolumab and TIL therapy. Tumor tissue came from excised metastases, mostly pleural nodules or supraclavicular lymph nodes. The libraries were made with immunoSEQ v3. Libraries were prepared by immunoSEQ multiplex PCR; TCRdb keeps only in-frame clonotypes and omits some of them. The sample includes about 26,000 clones, 72% of them seen just once. The input for sequencing was tumor tissue, taken at baseline. All receptors come from a person between 25 and 79 years old with non-small cell lung cancer.

This chain links TRBV4-1 with TRBJ2-5; 9 bases map to TRBD2. The CDR3 contains 20 residues. V trimming: 1 base; J trimming: 5 bases; junction bases outside the gene matches: 20. The germline V gene has CDR1 MGHRA and CDR2 YSYEKL. This chain's CDR3 is CASSQVSGLGTSWTGETQYF. In DNA, the CDR3 is TGCGCCAGCAGCCAAGTATCTGGGCTGGGGACTAGCTGGACTGGGGAGACCCAGTACTTC.

This clone was detected only a few times. The chain is built from TRBV6-6 and TRBJ1-1, with no clear D. This CDR3 contains 11 residues. Germline lookup yields CDR1 MNHNY and CDR2 SVGAGI (reference sequence). V lost 6 bases and J lost 6, with 8 bases in between. The CDR3 loop is CASSSGPEAFF. Written as DNA, the CDR3 is TGTGCCAGCAGCTCAGGTCCTGAAGCTTTCTTT.

J is TRBJ1-5 and V is TRBV19, with D tentatively TRBD1 (6 bases). The CDR3 has 16 amino acids. CDR1 LNHDA and CDR2 SQIVND come from the germline V gene (reference sequence). Trimming pared 4 bases from V and 2 bases from J, leaving 15 bases between. The CDR3 loop is CASSKRIQGGNQPQHF. The CDR3 region has the DNA TGTGCCAGTAGTAAACGAATACAGGGTGGCAATCAGCCCCAGCATTTT.

The chain uses TRBV7-9 and TRBJ1-1, with D possibly being TRBD1 (5 bases). Germline CDR1 SEHNR, CDR2 FQNEAQ (reference sequence). With 8 bases removed from V and 5 bases from J, the gap between germline ends came to 12 bases. The CDR3 is made up of 12 amino acids. The CDR3 DNA reads as TGTGCCAGCGGGGACCTGGGGACTGAAGCTTTCTTT. This codes for CASGDLGTEAFF.

J is TRBJ2-1 and V is TRBV11-2; TRBD2 aligns across 11 bases. The germline gives CDR1 SGHAT, CDR2 FQNNGV. This CDR3 is 16 amino acids long. With 3 bases clipped from V and 6 bases from J, the junction kept 7 bases outside the gene matches. CDR3 residues: CASSFASGRKPNEQFF. The CDR3 DNA follows: TGTGCCAGCAGCTTCGCTAGCGGGAGGAAACCCAATGAGCAGTTCTTC.

The genes are TRBV6-6 and TRBJ2-5; perhaps TRBD1 as D (5 bases). Looked up from germline, CDR1 is MNHNY and CDR2 is SVGAGI (reference sequence). Trimming took off 2 bases at V and 3 bases at J, with 10 bases between the two ends. The CDR3 has 14 amino acids. CDR3: CASSYMTAKETQYF. The CDR3 nucleotides are TGTGCCAGCAGTTACATGACAGCCAAAGAGACCCAGTACTTC.

The V gene is TRBV18, the J gene TRBJ2-1; D is uncertain. Looked up from germline, CDR1 is KGHSH and CDR2 is LQKENI. V lost 2 bases to trimming and J lost 9 bases, with 11 bases between them. There are 13 residues in the CDR3. Here the CDR3 reads CASSPEVRSEQFF. Here the CDR3 DNA reads TGTGCCAGCTCACCAGAGGTCCGAAGTGAGCAGTTCTTC.

The CDR3 nucleotides are TGTGCCAGCAGTTCCTCGGGGAGGTATGGCTACACCTTC. It yields the protein CASSSSGRYGYTF. The chain uses TRBV6-6 and TRBJ1-2; the D is unclear. The CDR3 is 13 residues long. Trimming removed 4 bases at V and 5 bases at J, with 11 bases between. The germline V gene encodes CDR1 MNHNY and CDR2 SVGAGI (reference sequence).

The chain links TRBV7-9 to TRBJ1-2, with 7 bases fitting TRBD1. This CDR3 has 16 residues. V shed 3 bases and J 8 bases; nucleotides not matched to a gene: 15. Germline assignment: CDR1 SEHNR and CDR2 FQNEAQ (reference sequence). The CDR3 DNA reads TGTGCCAGCAGCTTGCTCATGGGGCAGGGGGTAAGGGGCTACACCTTC. This translates into CASSLLMGQGVRGYTF.

The J gene is TRBJ1-3, the V gene TRBV9; 7 bases line up with TRBD1. Germline CDR1 is SGDLS and CDR2 is YYNGEE. V lost 3 bases to trimming and J lost 1 base; unmatched junction nucleotides: 10. The CDR3 runs to 17 residues. The CDR3 nucleotides read TGTGCCAGCAGCGCATGGACAGGTCCCACATCTGGAAACACCATATATTTT. It yields the protein CASSAWTGPTSGNTIYF. Complete variable domain (other parts from reference TRBV9 and TRBJ1-3): DSGVTQTPKHLITATGQRVTLRCSPRSGDLSVYWYQQSLDQGLQFLIQYYNGEERAKGNILERFSAQQFPDLHSELNLSSLELGDSALYFCASSAWTGPTSGNTIYFGEGSWLTVV.

The rearrangement links TRBV7-3 to TRBJ1-2; 8 bases match TRBD1. This CDR3 has 13 residues. CDR1 is SGHTA, CDR2 FQGTGA, per germline. Trimming removed 5 bases from V and 4 bases from J; junction bases left unmatched: 3. CDR3 in amino acids: CASSGDRGYGYTF. DNA for the CDR3: TGTGCCAGCAGCGGCGACAGGGGCTATGGCTACACCTTC.

The CDR3 loop reads CAWSVEVGETQYF. The DNA for the CDR3 is TGTGCCTGGAGTGTCGAGGTGGGAGAGACCCAGTACTTC. This chain joins TRBV30 and TRBJ2-5, with no clear D. The germline V and J ends were trimmed by 0 bases and 4 bases, with 9 bases remaining between them. CDR3 size: 13 residues. The germline V gene encodes CDR1 GTSNPN and CDR2 SVGIG (reference sequence).

Concerning this clone itself: Germline and junction disagree at one end, which may indicate a read error. The J gene is TRBJ2-5, the V gene TRBV7-7, with D hard to call. Germline CDR1 reads SSHAT; CDR2 reads FNYEAQ (reference sequence). This CDR3 region has 14 residues. CDR3 sequence (DNA): TGTGCTAGCAGCTTAGCAAGGACCCAAGAGACCCAGTACTTC. Protein: CASSLARTQETQYF.

This clone was seen only once. The chain recombines TRBV5-1 with TRBJ2-7, with D unclear. The germline V and J ends were trimmed by 0 bases and 2 bases, with 9 bases remaining between them. The germline V gene has CDR1 SGHRS and CDR2 YFSETQ. This CDR3 region has 14 residues. The DNA of the CDR3 is TGCGCCAGCAGCTTGGTGCCTACCACCTACGAGCAGTACTTC. Its protein product is CASSLVPTTYEQYF.

The CDR3 spells CASSLAQGGGSPLHF. CDR3 nucleotides: TGTGCCAGCAGCTTAGCACAGGGGGGGGGTTCACCCCTCCACTTT. This chain connects TRBV7-9 to TRBJ1-6, with 8 bases lining up with TRBD1. The CDR3 consists of 15 residues. Germline assignment: CDR1 SEHNR and CDR2 FQNEAQ (reference sequence). The junction had 4 bases not matched to a gene; V was cut back by 0 bases and J by 9 bases.

The genes are TRBV29-1 and TRBJ2-1; tentatively, D is TRBD1 or TRBD2 (6 bases each). Germline V CDR1 and CDR2: SQVTM, ANQGSEA. The V end was cut by 7 bases, the J end by 6 bases, with 22 bases between. The CDR3 covers 15 residues. CDR3 nucleotide sequence: TGCAGCGCCCCTAGGTCCGGGGGCTTGGTCAATGAGCAGTTCTTC. It encodes CSAPRSGGLVNEQFF.

This clone was observed a single time. CDR3 in DNA: TGTGCCAGCAGCTTAGAGGGTTATTACCAGCCCCAGCATTTT. It codes for CASSLEGYYQPQHF. V is TRBV11-2 and J is TRBJ1-5; D call uncertain. The V and J ends lost 0 bases and 7 bases respectively, with 10 bases between them. The CDR3 runs 14 residues. Germline V gene sequence: CDR1 SGHAT, CDR2 FQNNGV.

This clone was detected once. This chain uses TRBV29-1 with TRBJ2-1; D assignment may be TRBD1 or TRBD2 (5 bases each). Germline values: CDR1 SQVTM, CDR2 ANQGSEA. V was trimmed by 3 bases and J by 5 bases, leaving 14 bases between them. There are 14 residues in the CDR3. The chain's CDR3 is CSVDGSRDDNEQFF. The CDR3 DNA reads TGCAGCGTTGATGGGTCTCGGGACGACAATGAGCAGTTCTTC.

This clone appeared a few times. This chain uses TRBV19 with TRBJ1-1; weak D call: TRBD1 (6 bases). Germline V gene lookup returns CDR1 LNHDA and CDR2 SQIVND (reference sequence). Trimming left V 3 bases short and J 0 bases short, with 11 bases between. The CDR3 loop spans 15 amino acids. The CDR3 loop reads CASSIGQGMNTEAFF. As DNA, the CDR3 is TGTGCCAGTAGTATTGGTCAGGGGATGAACACTGAAGCTTTCTTT.

V and J are TRBV4-1 and TRBJ2-3; tentative D call: TRBD1 (5 bases). Per germline, CDR1 MGHRA and CDR2 YSYEKL. Trimming shortened V by 0 bases and J by 2 bases, and 12 bases separated the two germline ends. The length of the CDR3 is 16 residues. CDR3 nucleotides: TGCGCCAGCAGCCAAGATGGGGCGGAGATCACAGATACGCAGTATTTT. Translation: CASSQDGAEITDTQYF.